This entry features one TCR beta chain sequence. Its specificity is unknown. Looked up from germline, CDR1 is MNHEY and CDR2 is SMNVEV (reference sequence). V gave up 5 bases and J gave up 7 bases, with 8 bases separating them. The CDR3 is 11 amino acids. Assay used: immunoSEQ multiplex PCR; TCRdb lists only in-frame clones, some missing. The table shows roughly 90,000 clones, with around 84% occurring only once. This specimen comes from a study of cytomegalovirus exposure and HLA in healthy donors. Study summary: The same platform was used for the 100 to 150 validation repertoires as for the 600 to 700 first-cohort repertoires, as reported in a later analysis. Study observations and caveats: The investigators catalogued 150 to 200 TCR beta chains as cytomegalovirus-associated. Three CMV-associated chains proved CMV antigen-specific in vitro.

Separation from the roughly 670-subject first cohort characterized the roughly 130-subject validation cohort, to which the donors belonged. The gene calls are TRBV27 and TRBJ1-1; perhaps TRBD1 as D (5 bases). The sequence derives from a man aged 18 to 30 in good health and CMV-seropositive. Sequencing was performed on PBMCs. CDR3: CASSGGVEAFF. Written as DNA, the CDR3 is TGTGCCAGCAGTGGAGGGGTTGAAGCTTTCTTT.